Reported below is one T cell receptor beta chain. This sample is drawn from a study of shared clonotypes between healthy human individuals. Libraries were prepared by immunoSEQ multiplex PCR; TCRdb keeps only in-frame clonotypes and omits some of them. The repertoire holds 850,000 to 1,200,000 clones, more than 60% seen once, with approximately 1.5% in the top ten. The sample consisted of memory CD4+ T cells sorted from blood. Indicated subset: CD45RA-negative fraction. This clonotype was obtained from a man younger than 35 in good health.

This CDR3 is CASSLGWGKVYEQYF. The CDR3 bases are TGTGCCAGCAGTTTAGGCTGGGGGAAGGTGTACGAGCAGTACTTC. The chain couples TRBV28 to TRBJ2-7, with D perhaps given as TRBD1 or TRBD2 (5 bases each). The germline CDR1 and CDR2 sequences are MDHEN and SYDVKM. The V end lost 2 bases, the J end lost 4 bases, and 15 bases lay between the germline ends. The CDR3 covers 15 residues.